The T cell receptor (beta chain) under discussion was sequenced for a study of blood T cell repertoires in COVID-19. Cohort 3 recovered donors had two negative PCRs, clearance, or symptom resolution. Per the germline V gene, CDR1 is SSHAT and CDR2 is FNYEAQ (reference sequence). The CDR3 has 15 residues. In the original workflow: Quantification of nucleated cells was approximated via reference gene primer amplification. The data were produced by immunoSEQ multiplex PCR, yet TCRdb's version contains in-frame clones alone and is incomplete. V and J calls and clone size are those listed in that table; D and trimming were worked out from the DNA. Found here are 400,000 to 500,000 clones, 70% to 90% of them singletons; the top ten hold over 1.5%. This clone showed up just a few times. At one end the junction does not follow the germline gene, possibly because of a read error.

Sequencing was performed on PBMCs or T cells enriched from blood (not recorded which). The V call is TRBV7-7, the J call TRBJ2-2, with 12 bases matching TRBD2. The receptor's source is a woman in her thirties or forties who had recovered from COVID-19. In nucleotides, the CDR3 is TGTGCTAGCAGCGCGACTAGCGGGAGTTCCGGGGAGCTGTTTTTT. Translating gives CASSATSGSSGELFF.